The T cell receptor (beta chain) under discussion was sequenced for a study of Graves' ophthalmopathy and Graves' hyperthyroidism. In its sample, this clonotype was seen many times. Other autoimmune disease, uncontrolled infection, pregnancy and lactation led to exclusion. RNA transcripts yielded amplified TCR beta CDR3 regions. First-round RT-PCR used HTBI primers; second-round multiplex PCR followed. Via MiXCR, TCRdb re-called the multiplex PCR reads, giving one row per CDR3 protein. The sample has approximately 700,000 distinct CDR3 sequences; approximately 40% are singletons. The receptor was isolated from an adult man with Graves' ophthalmopathy. Sequenced input: peripheral blood.

CDR3 DNA sequence: TGCAGCGTTTGGACTAGCGGCTACACCGGGGAGCTGTTTTTT. It encodes CSVWTSGYTGELFF. This chain uses TRBV29-1 with TRBJ2-2, with TRBD2 matching 10 bases. The CDR3 runs to 14 residues. Germline V CDR1 and CDR2: SQVTM, ANQGSEA. Trimming removed 5 bases from V and 3 bases from J; junction bases left unmatched: 3.